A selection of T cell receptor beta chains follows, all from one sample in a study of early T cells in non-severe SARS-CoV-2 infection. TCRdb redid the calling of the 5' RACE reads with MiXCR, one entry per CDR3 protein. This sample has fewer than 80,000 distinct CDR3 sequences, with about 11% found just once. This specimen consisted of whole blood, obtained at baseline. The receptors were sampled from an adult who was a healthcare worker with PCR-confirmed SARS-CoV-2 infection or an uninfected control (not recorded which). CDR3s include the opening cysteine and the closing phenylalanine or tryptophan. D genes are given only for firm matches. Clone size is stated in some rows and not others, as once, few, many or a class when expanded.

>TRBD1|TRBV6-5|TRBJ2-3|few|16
CASSRGTGVWPDTQYF
TGTGCCAGCAGTCGGGGCACAGGGGTTTGGCCAGATACGCAGTATTTT
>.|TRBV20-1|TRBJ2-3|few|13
CSASNSNTDTQYF
TGCAGTGCTAGTAATTCAAACACAGATACGCAGTATTTT
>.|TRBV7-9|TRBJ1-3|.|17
CASSSPPGTPPGNTIYF
TGTGCCAGCAGCTCCCCTCCCGGGACCCCTCCTGGAAACACCATATATTTT
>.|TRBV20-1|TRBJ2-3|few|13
CSAHPTGTDTQYF
TGCAGTGCCCACCCGACAGGTACAGATACGCAGTATTTT
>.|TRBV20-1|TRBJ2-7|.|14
CSARRDGGAYEQYF
TGCAGTGCTCGTCGGGACGGCGGGGCCTACGAGCAGTACTTC
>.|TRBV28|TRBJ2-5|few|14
CASSLFGQVETQYF
TGTGCCAGCAGTTTATTCGGGCAGGTAGAGACCCAGTACTTC
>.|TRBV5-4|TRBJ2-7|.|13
CASSLGIQAEQYF
TGTGCCAGCAGCTTGGGCATCCAGGCCGAGCAGTACTTC
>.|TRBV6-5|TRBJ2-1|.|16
CASSYSPGHPTGEQFF
TGTGCCAGCAGTTACTCTCCGGGACACCCTACGGGTGAGCAGTTCTTC
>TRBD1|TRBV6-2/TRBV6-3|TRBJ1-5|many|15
CASSLTGEHNQPQHF
TGTGCCAGCAGCCTGACAGGGGAACACAATCAGCCCCAGCATTTT
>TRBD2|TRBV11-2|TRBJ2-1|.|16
CASSLVLAGGNNEQFF
TGTGCCAGCAGCTTAGTACTAGCGGGGGGGAACAATGAGCAGTTCTTC
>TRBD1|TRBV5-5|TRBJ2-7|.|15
CASSLNPGGSYEQYF
TGTGCCAGCAGCTTGAACCCAGGGGGCTCCTACGAGCAGTACTTC
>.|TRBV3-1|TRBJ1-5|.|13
CASSQDRGQPQHF
TGTGCCAGCAGCCAAGATCGAGGTCAGCCCCAGCATTTT
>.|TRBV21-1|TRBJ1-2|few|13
CASSLQTGYGYTF
TGTGCCAGCAGCCTTCAGACAGGGTATGGCTACACCTTC
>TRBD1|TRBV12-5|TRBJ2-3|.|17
CASGSGTGGFSTDTQYF
TGTGCTAGTGGCTCCGGGACAGGGGGATTTTCCACAGATACGCAGTATTTT
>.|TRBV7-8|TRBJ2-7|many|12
CASSRWMGEQYF
TGTGCCAGCAGCCGGTGGATGGGGGAGCAGTACTTC
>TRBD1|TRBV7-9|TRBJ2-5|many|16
CASSFTGTGARETQYF
TGTGCCAGCAGCTTTACCGGGACAGGGGCGCGCGAGACCCAGTACTTC
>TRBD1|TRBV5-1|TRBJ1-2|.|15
CASTRTGPFYGGYTF
TGCGCCAGCACCCGGACAGGGCCTTTCTATGGCGGCTACACCTTC
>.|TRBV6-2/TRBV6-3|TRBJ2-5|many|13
CASSHPHQETQYF
TGTGCCAGCAGTCACCCCCACCAAGAGACCCAGTACTTC
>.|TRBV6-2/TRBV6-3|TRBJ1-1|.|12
CASSYLGEQAFF
TGTGCCAGCAGTTACTTAGGGGAACAAGCTTTCTTT
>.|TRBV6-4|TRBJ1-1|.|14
CASRPGEGSSEAFF
TGTGCCAGCAGACCAGGGGAAGGGAGTAGTGAAGCTTTCTTT
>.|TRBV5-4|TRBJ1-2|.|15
CASGPGRRTNYGYTF
TGTGCCAGTGGACCAGGACGGCGGACCAACTATGGCTACACCTTC
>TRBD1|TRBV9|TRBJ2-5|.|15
CASSVGTGEFETQYF
TGTGCCAGCAGCGTTGGGACAGGGGAATTCGAGACCCAGTACTTC
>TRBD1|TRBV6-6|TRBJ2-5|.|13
CASRTGGGETQYF
TGTGCCAGCAGGACAGGGGGCGGAGAGACCCAGTACTTC
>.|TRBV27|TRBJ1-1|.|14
CASSPGRMNTEAFF
TGTGCCAGCTCTCCTGGCCGTATGAACACTGAAGCTTTCTTT
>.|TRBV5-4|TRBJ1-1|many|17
CASSLAQQGALNTEAFF
TGTGCCAGCAGCTTGGCGCAACAGGGCGCGCTGAACACTGAAGCTTTCTTT
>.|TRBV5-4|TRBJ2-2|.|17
CASSPRRTATNTGELFF
TGTGCCAGCAGCCCCAGAAGGACAGCGACGAACACCGGGGAGCTGTTTTTT
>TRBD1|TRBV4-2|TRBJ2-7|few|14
CASSPRGYAYEQYF
TGTGCCAGCAGCCCCAGGGGGTACGCTTACGAGCAGTACTTC
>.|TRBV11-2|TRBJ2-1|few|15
CASSLGLPPGNEQFF
TGTGCCAGCAGCTTAGGGCTTCCCCCTGGCAATGAGCAGTTCTTC
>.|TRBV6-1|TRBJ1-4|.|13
CASKDRVNEKLFF
TGTGCCAGCAAGGACAGAGTAAATGAAAAACTGTTTTTT